This TCR beta chain was recorded in a study of cytomegalovirus exposure and HLA in healthy donors. V lost 5 bases and J lost 1, with 15 bases in between. The CDR3 runs 16 residues. Germline V gives CDR1 SGHTA, CDR2 FQGNSA. Worth noting for this clone: What it recognizes is unknown.

In the PCR, 60 Vbeta and 13 Jbeta primers were used. Profiled with immunoSEQ multiplex PCR; TCRdb holds only in-frame clones, not every one. The sample carries some 130,000 clones, 55% to 75% recorded once. General study results and limits: In a later analysis, across HLA loci, associated TCR counts were highest for DRB1, lowest for HLA-C. Reportedly, HLA-A and HLA-B alleles of most subjects were accurately predicted from TCR beta.

The origin of this receptor is a man aged 25 to 40 in good health and CMV-seropositive. Sequences were obtained from PBMCs. V is TRBV7-2 and J is TRBJ1-3; D is uncertain. The CDR3 DNA is TGTGCCAGCAGCCTAAACTCATTCGGGTCTGGAAACACCATATATTTT. It specifies CASSLNSFGSGNTIYF.